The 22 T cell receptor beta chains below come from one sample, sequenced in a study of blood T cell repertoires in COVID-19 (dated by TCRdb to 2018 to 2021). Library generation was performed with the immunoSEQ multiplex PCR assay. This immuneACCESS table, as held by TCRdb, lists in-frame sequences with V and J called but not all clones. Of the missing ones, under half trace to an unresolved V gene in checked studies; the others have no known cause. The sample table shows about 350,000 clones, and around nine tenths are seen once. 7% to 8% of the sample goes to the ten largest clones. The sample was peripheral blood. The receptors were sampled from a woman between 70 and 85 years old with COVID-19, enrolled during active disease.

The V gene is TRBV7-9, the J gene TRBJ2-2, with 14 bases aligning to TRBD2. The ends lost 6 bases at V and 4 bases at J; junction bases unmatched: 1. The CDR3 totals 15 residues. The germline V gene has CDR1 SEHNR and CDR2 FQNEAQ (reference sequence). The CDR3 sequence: CASRGLAGGTGELFF. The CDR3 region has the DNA TGTGCCAGCAGAGGACTAGCGGGGGGCACCGGGGAGCTGTTTTTT.

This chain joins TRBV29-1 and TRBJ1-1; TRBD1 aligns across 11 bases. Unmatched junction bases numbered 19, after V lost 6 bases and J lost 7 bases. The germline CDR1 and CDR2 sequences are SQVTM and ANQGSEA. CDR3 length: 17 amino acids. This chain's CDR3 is CSVEMSGTGGQVGEAFF. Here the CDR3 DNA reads TGCAGCGTCGAAATGTCCGGGACAGGGGGACAAGTCGGTGAAGCTTTCTTT.

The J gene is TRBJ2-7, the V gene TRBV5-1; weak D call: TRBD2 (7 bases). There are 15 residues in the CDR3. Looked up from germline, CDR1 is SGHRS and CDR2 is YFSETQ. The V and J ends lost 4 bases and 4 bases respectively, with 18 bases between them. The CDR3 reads CASSGGAGTLYEQYF. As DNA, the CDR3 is TGCGCCAGCAGCGGGGGGGCAGGGACACTGTACGAGCAGTACTTC. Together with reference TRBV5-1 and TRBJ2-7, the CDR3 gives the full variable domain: KAGVTQTPRYLIKTRGQQVTLSCSPISGHRSVSWYQQTPGQGLQFLFEYFSETQRNKGNFPGRFSGRQFSNSRSEMNVSTLELGDSALYLCASSGGAGTLYEQYFGPGTRLTVT.

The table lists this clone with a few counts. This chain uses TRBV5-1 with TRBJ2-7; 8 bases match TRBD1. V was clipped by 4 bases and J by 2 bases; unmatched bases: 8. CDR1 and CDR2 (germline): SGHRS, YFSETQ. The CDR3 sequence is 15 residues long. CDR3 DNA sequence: TGCGCCAGCAGCCGAATGGGACAGGATACCTACGAGCAGTACTTC. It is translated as CASSRMGQDTYEQYF. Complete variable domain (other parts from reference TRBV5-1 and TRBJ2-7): KAGVTQTPRYLIKTRGQQVTLSCSPISGHRSVSWYQQTPGQGLQFLFEYFSETQRNKGNFPGRFSGRQFSNSRSEMNVSTLELGDSALYLCASSRMGQDTYEQYFGPGTRLTVT.

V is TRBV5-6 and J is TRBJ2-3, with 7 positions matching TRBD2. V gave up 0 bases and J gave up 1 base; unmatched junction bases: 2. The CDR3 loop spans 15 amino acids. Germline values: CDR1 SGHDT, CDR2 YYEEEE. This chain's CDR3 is CASSLVAGGTDTQYF. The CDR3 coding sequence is TGTGCCAGCAGCTTGGTTGCGGGGGGCACAGATACGCAGTATTTT.

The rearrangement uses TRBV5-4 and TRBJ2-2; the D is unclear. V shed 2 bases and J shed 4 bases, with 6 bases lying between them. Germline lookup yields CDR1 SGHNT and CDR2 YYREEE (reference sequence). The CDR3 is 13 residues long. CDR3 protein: CASSFGLTGELFF. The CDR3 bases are TGTGCCAGCAGCTTCGGTCTCACCGGGGAGCTGTTTTTT.

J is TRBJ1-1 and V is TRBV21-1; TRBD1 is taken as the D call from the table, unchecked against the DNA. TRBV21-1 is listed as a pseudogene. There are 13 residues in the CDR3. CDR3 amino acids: CASSKVQGDEAFF. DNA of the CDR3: TGTGCCAGCAGCAAAGTCCAGGGGGATGAAGCTTTCTTT.

The CDR3 loop is CASSLYEGEKLFF. The DNA of the CDR3 is TGTGCCAGCAGTTTATATGAGGGTGAAAAACTGTTTTTT. This chain joins TRBV27 and TRBJ1-4; D not resolved. V was cut by 1 base and J by 7 bases, with 7 bases left in between. This CDR3 has 13 residues. The germline CDR1 and CDR2 sequences are MNHEY and SMNVEV (reference sequence).

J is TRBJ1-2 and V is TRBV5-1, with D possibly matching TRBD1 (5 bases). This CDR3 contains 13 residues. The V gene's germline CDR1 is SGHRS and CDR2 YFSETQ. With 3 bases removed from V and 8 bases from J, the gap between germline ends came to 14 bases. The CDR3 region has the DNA TGCGCCAGCAGCTGGGACGCGGGAGTGGGCTACACCTTC. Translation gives CASSWDAGVGYTF. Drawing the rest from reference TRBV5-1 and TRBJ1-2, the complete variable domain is KAGVTQTPRYLIKTRGQQVTLSCSPISGHRSVSWYQQTPGQGLQFLFEYFSETQRNKGNFPGRFSGRQFSNSRSEMNVSTLELGDSALYLCASSWDAGVGYTFGSGTRLTVV.

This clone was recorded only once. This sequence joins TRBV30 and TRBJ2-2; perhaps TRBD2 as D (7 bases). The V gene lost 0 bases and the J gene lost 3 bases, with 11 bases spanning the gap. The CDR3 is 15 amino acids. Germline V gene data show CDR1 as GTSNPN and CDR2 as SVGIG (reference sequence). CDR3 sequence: CAWSVGGADTGELFF. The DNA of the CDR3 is TGTGCCTGGAGTGTAGGGGGGGCGGACACCGGGGAGCTGTTTTTT. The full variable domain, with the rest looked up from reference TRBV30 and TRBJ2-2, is SQTIHQWPATLVQPVGSPLSLECTVEGTSNPNLYWYRQAAGRGLQLLFYSVGIGQISSEVPQNLSASRPQDRQFILSSKKLLLSDSGFYLCAWSVGGADTGELFFGEGSRLTVL.

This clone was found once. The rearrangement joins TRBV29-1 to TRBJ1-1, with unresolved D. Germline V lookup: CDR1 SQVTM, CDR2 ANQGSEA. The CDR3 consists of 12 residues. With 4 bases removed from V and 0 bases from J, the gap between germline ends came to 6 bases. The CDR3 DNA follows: TGCAGCGTTGGGCAGATGAACACTGAAGCTTTCTTT. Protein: CSVGQMNTEAFF.

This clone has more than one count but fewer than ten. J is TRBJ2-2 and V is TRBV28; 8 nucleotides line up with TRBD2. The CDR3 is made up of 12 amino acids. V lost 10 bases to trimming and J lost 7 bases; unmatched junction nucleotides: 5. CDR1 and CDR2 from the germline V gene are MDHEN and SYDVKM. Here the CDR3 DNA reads TGTGCCAACCGGGGGGGCAGCGGGGAGCTGTTTTTT. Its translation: CANRGGSGELFF.

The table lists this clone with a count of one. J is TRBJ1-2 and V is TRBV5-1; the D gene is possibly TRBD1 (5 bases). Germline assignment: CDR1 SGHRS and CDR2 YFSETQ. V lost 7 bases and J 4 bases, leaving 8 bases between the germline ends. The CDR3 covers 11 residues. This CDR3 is CASQGPYGYTF. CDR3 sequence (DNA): TGCGCCAGCCAGGGTCCCTATGGCTACACCTTC. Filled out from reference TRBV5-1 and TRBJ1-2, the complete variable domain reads KAGVTQTPRYLIKTRGQQVTLSCSPISGHRSVSWYQQTPGQGLQFLFEYFSETQRNKGNFPGRFSGRQFSNSRSEMNVSTLELGDSALYLCASQGPYGYTFGSGTRLTVV.

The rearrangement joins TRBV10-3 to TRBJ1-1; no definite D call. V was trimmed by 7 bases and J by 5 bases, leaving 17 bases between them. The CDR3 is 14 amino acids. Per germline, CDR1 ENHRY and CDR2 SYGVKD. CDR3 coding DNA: TGTGCCATCACATCGCGGGCCGGTGGGACTGAAGCTTTCTTT. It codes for CAITSRAGGTEAFF.

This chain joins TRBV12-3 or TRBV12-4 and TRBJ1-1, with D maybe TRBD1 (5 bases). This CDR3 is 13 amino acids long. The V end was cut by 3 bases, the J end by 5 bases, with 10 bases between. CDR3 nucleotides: TGTGCCAGCAGTTTGGGGGAGGAGACTGAAGCTTTCTTT. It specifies CASSLGEETEAFF.

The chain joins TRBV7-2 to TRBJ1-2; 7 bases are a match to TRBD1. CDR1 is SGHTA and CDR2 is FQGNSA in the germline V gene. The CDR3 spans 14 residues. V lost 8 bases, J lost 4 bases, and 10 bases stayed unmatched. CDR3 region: CASPPGGSPYGYTF. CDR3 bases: TGTGCCAGCCCTCCAGGGGGGTCGCCCTATGGCTACACCTTC.

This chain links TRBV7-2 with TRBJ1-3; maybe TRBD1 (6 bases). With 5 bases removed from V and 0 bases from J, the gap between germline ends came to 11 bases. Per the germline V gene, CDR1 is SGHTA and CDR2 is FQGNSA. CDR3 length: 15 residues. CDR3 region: CASSQGFGSGNTIYF. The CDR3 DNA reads TGTGCCAGCAGCCAGGGGTTCGGCTCTGGAAACACCATATATTTT.

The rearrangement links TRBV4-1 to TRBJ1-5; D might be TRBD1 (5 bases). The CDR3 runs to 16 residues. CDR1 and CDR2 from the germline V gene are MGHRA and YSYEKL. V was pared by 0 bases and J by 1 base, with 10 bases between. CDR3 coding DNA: TGCGCCAGCAGCCAAGAAGGCAGGGCCAGCAATCAGCCCCAGCATTTT. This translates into CASSQEGRASNQPQHF.

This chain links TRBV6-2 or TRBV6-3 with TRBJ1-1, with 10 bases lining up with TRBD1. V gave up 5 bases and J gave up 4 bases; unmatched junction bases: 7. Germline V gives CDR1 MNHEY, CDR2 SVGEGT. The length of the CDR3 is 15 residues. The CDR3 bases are TGTGCCAGCAGTAATCCGGGACAGGGGAGCACTGAAGCTTTCTTT. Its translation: CASSNPGQGSTEAFF.

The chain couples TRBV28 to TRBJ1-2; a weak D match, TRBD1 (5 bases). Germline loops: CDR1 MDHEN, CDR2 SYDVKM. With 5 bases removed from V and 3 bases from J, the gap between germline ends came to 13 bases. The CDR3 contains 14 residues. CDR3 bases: TGTGCCAGCAGTATTGGGACTGAATACTATGGCTACACCTTC. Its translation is CASSIGTEYYGYTF.

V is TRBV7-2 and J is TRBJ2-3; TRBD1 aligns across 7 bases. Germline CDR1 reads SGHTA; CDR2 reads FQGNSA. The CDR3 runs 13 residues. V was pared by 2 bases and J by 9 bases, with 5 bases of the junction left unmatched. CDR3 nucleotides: TGTGCCAGCAGCTTAACGGTGACAGGGACGCAGTATTTT. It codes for CASSLTVTGTQYF.

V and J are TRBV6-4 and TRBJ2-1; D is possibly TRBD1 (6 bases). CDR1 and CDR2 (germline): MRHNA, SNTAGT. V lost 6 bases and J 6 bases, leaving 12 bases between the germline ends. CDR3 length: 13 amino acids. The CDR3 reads CASSNTGSNEQFF. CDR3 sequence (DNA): TGTGCCAGCAGCAACACAGGGAGCAATGAGCAGTTCTTC.